One and the same sample provided the 25 T cell receptor beta chains below, sequenced in a study of T cells in Graves' hyperthyroidism and ophthalmopathy. RNA transcripts provided the source from which TCR beta CDR3 regions were amplified. Primed by the HTBI set, a first-round RT-PCR was run on the TCR CDR3. TCRdb passed the multiplex PCR reads through MiXCR, listing each CDR3 protein once. The sample holds 300,000 to 400,000 distinct CDR3 sequences, 18% seen once. Sequencing was carried out using blood. Source of these receptors: a woman between 50 and 59 years old with Graves' hyperthyroidism.

This clonotype was observed many times. V gene TRBV12-3 or TRBV12-4 combines with J gene TRBJ1-1; possible D gene TRBD1, 6 bases. V shed 6 bases and J shed 1 base, with 18 bases lying between them. The CDR3 totals 16 residues. CDR3 in DNA: TGTGCCAGCAGAGAGCAGGGGCGTCCCCCGAACACTGAAGCTTTCTTT. Amino acid sequence: CASREQGRPPNTEAFF.

At least ten counts were recorded for this clonotype. V is TRBV7-3 and J is TRBJ1-1; D is uncertain. Trimming removed 4 bases from V and 0 bases from J, with 6 bases in between. The germline V gene encodes CDR1 SGHTA and CDR2 FQGTGA. The CDR3 is 13 amino acids. The CDR3 region is CASSSQMNTEAFF. Written as DNA, the CDR3 is TGTGCCAGCAGCTCACAGATGAACACTGAAGCTTTCTTT. The full variable domain, with the rest looked up from reference TRBV7-3 and TRBJ1-1, is GAGVSQTPSNKVTEKGKYVELRCDPISGHTALYWYRQSLGQGPEFLIYFQGTGAADDSGLPNDRFFAVRPEGSVSTLKIQRTERGDSAVYLCASSSQMNTEAFFGQGTRLTVV.

This clonotype was seen a few times. The V call is TRBV19, the J call TRBJ1-1, with 7 nucleotides matching TRBD1. Germline V gene sequence: CDR1 LNHDA, CDR2 SQIVND (reference sequence). With V trimmed by 5 bases and J by 1 base, 10 bases remained unmatched. The CDR3 spans 16 residues. The CDR3 region is CASSSGQGEGNTEAFF. CDR3 bases: TGTGCCAGTAGTTCCGGGCAGGGGGAGGGGAACACTGAAGCTTTCTTT.

V usage is TRBV7-2 and J usage is TRBJ1-5, with unresolved D. The CDR3 totals 12 residues. Deletions cut 5 bases from V and 3 bases from J, with 5 bases between. Per the germline V gene, CDR1 is SGHTA and CDR2 is FQGNSA. Here the CDR3 reads CASSPTNQPQHF. The CDR3 DNA reads as TGTGCCAGCAGCCCAACCAATCAGCCCCAGCATTTT.

A few counts support this clonotype. The chain couples TRBV2 to TRBJ1-2, with 8 nucleotides matching TRBD1. Trimming at V came to 5 bases and at J to 3 bases, leaving 5 bases not matched to a gene. CDR3 length: 14 amino acids. Germline V lookup: CDR1 SNHLY, CDR2 FYNNEI. The CDR3 loop reads CASSPQGADYGYTF. CDR3 coding DNA: TGTGCCAGCAGTCCCCAGGGGGCGGACTATGGCTACACCTTC.

The chain carries TRBV5-1 and TRBJ2-7; no clear D gene. V was clipped by 4 bases and J by 3 bases, with 11 bases between them. The CDR3 runs 13 residues. The germline V gene encodes CDR1 SGHRS and CDR2 YFSETQ. The DNA for the CDR3 is TGCGCCAGCAGCCAAGAGGCAGTCTACGAGCAGTACTTC. It translates to CASSQEAVYEQYF.

This clonotype has a handful of counts. V usage is TRBV5-1 and J usage is TRBJ1-1; maybe TRBD1 (6 bases). Germline V gives CDR1 SGHRS, CDR2 YFSETQ. Trimming removed 2 bases from V and 0 bases from J, with 11 bases in between. This CDR3 comprises 15 residues. CDR3 sequence: CASSFPDRLNTEAFF. The CDR3 DNA reads as TGCGCCAGCAGCTTTCCGGACAGATTGAACACTGAAGCTTTCTTT. Drawing the rest from reference TRBV5-1 and TRBJ1-1, the complete variable domain is KAGVTQTPRYLIKTRGQQVTLSCSPISGHRSVSWYQQTPGQGLQFLFEYFSETQRNKGNFPGRFSGRQFSNSRSEMNVSTLELGDSALYLCASSFPDRLNTEAFFGQGTRLTVV.

This chain connects TRBV11-1 to TRBJ2-2; TRBD2 aligns across 8 bases. The trim removed 0 bases at V and 6 bases at J, leaving 6 bases unmatched. CDR1 is SGHAT and CDR2 is FQDESV in the germline V gene (reference sequence). The CDR3 runs to 16 residues. Here the CDR3 reads CASSLAAGAVAGELFF. CDR3 coding DNA: TGTGCCAGCAGCTTAGCAGCGGGAGCTGTGGCCGGGGAGCTGTTTTTT. Full variable domain (remainder filled in from reference TRBV11-1 and TRBJ2-2): EAEVAQSPRYKITEKSQAVAFWCDPISGHATLYWYRQILGQGPELLVQFQDESVVDDSQLPKDRFSAERLKGVDSTLKIQPAELGDSAMYLCASSLAAGAVAGELFFGEGSRLTVL.

CDR3 bases: TGTGCCACCAGTGACCCCGGACAGGACCCTGAAAAACTGTTTTTT. Translated: CATSDPGQDPEKLFF. The chain has TRBV24-1 and TRBJ1-4, with TRBD1 identical over 7 bases. This CDR3 is 15 amino acids long. The ends lost 4 bases at V and 7 bases at J; junction bases unmatched: 8. Germline-derived CDR1 and CDR2 are KGHDR and SFDVKD.

This clonotype has a handful of counts. The chain is built from TRBV3-1 and TRBJ1-1; the D gene is possibly TRBD1 (6 bases). Deletions cut 2 bases from V and 3 bases from J, with 10 bases between. There are 14 residues in the CDR3. Germline V gene lookup returns CDR1 LGHDT and CDR2 YNNKEL (reference sequence). CDR3 sequence: CASSQRGADTEAFF. CDR3 in DNA: TGTGCCAGCAGCCAACGGGGGGCGGACACTGAAGCTTTCTTT.

This clonotype showed up many times. The DNA for the CDR3 is TGTGCCAGCAGCTCGGGCCCGGGACTAGCGAGCACAGATACGCAGTATTTT. It codes for CASSSGPGLASTDTQYF. The chain combines TRBV11-2 with TRBJ2-3; 10 bases align to TRBD2. This CDR3 contains 17 residues. The V and J ends lost 4 bases and 0 bases, in that order; junction bases with no gene match: 7. Germline V lookup: CDR1 SGHAT, CDR2 FQNNGV.

This chain connects TRBV7-9 to TRBJ1-4; D ambiguous. V was cut by 3 bases and J by 8 bases, with 13 bases left in between. Germline V gene data show CDR1 as SEHNR and CDR2 as FQNEAQ (reference sequence). CDR3 length: 14 residues. CDR3 bases: TGTGCCAGCAGCTTGGGTCAGGCGTGGGAAAAACTGTTTTTT. Amino acids: CASSLGQAWEKLFF.

The V and J genes are TRBV7-9 and TRBJ2-2; TRBD1 or TRBD2 may be the D gene (5 bases each). The V end was cut by 8 bases, the J end by 6 bases, with 16 bases between. The CDR3 sequence is 14 residues long. Per germline, CDR1 SEHNR and CDR2 FQNEAQ (reference sequence). The CDR3 sequence is CASPNRDGAGELFF. CDR3 bases: TGTGCCAGCCCCAACCGGGACGGGGCCGGGGAGCTGTTTTTT. Full variable domain (rest looked up from reference TRBV7-9 and TRBJ2-2): DTGVSQNPRHKITKRGQNVTFRCDPISEHNRLYWYRQTLGQGPEFLTYFQNEAQLEKSRLLSDRFSAERPKGSFSTLEIQRTEQGDSAMYLCASPNRDGAGELFFGEGSRLTVL.

The CDR3 coding sequence is TGTGCCGGCCGGAGGACGAGCATCGATTACGAGCAGTACTTC. It encodes CAGRRTSIDYEQYF. The V gene is TRBV6-2 or TRBV6-3, the J gene TRBJ2-7, with D maybe TRBD2 (5 bases). CDR3 size: 14 residues. Trimming removed 11 bases from V and 4 bases from J, with 21 bases in between. Germline V gene sequence: CDR1 MNHEY, CDR2 SVGEGT.

The chain uses TRBV29-1 and TRBJ1-4; no clear D. Per the germline V gene, CDR1 is SQVTM and CDR2 is ANQGSEA. Trimming stripped 6 bases from V and 5 bases from J, with 16 bases between. This CDR3 has 14 amino acids. CDR3 in amino acids: CSVFLAPGNEKLFF. The CDR3 DNA sequence: TGCAGCGTCTTTCTTGCCCCTGGGAATGAAAAACTGTTTTTT.

The table lists this clonotype with many counts. The chain carries TRBV11-2 and TRBJ1-1; 8 nucleotides match TRBD1. The CDR3 spans 13 residues. The germline CDR1 and CDR2 sequences are SGHAT and FQNNGV. J lost 4 bases, V lost 6 bases, and 4 bases had no gene match. The CDR3 here is CASSRQGRTEAFF. The CDR3 DNA follows: TGTGCCAGCAGTCGACAGGGGCGCACTGAAGCTTTCTTT.

Here the CDR3 DNA reads TGTGCCAGCAGCCATGAACCCGGTGAAGCTTTCTTT. Protein product: CASSHEPGEAFF. The V and J genes are TRBV28 and TRBJ1-1; no firm D call. V lost 6 bases and J 7 bases, leaving 12 bases between the germline ends. Germline values: CDR1 MDHEN, CDR2 SYDVKM. This CDR3 region has 12 residues.

This clonotype was picked up many times. This rearrangement joins TRBV15 to TRBJ2-1, with D perhaps matching TRBD1 (6 bases). Germline assignment: CDR1 LNHNV and CDR2 YYDKDF (reference sequence). Deletions cut 3 bases from V and 8 bases from J, with 11 bases between. The CDR3 has 13 amino acids. The CDR3 DNA reads TGTGCCACCAGCAGTGGCAGGGGTGATGAGCAGTTCTTC. Its protein is CATSSGRGDEQFF.

The J gene is TRBJ2-7, the V gene TRBV7-2; 11 bases match TRBD2. Germline assignment: CDR1 SGHTA and CDR2 FQGNSA. The length of the CDR3 is 15 residues. J gave up 1 base and V 6 bases, and 5 bases lay outside the gene matches. CDR3 DNA: TGTGCCAGCAGTTGGGGACTAGCGGATTCCTACGAGCAGTACTTC. Translation: CASSWGLADSYEQYF.

Comments on this clonotype: Mismatch with germline at one junction end may stem from a read error. This chain joins TRBV19 and TRBJ1-1; D is ambiguous. CDR1 LNHDA and CDR2 SQIVND come from the germline V gene (reference sequence). CDR3 length: 12 residues. CDR3 region: CASSTPGRTPSF. In DNA, the CDR3 is TGTGCCAGTAGTACCCCCGGACGGACTCCTTCCTTT.

The rearrangement uses TRBV10-3 and TRBJ2-7; 9 bases match TRBD1. CDR3 size: 14 residues. V gave up 2 bases and J gave up 7 bases; unmatched junction bases: 6. The V gene's germline CDR1 is ENHRY and CDR2 SYGVKD. The CDR3 DNA reads as TGTGCCATCAGTGAGGGACAGGGGATAAGAGAGCAGTACTTC. The encoded protein is CAISEGQGIREQYF.

The chain joins TRBV4-2 to TRBJ1-2; D is ambiguous. V lost 4 bases to trimming and J lost 5 bases, with 20 bases between them. Germline lookup yields CDR1 LGHNA and CDR2 YNFKEQ. This CDR3 is built from 16 residues. The CDR3 region has the DNA TGTGCCAGCAGCCCACCTATCCCCCGGGCAGCGTATGGCTACACCTTC. This translates into CASSPPIPRAAYGYTF.

The table lists this clonotype with a few counts. This chain joins TRBV3-1 and TRBJ2-1, with a weak D call TRBD2 (5 bases). V was shortened by 0 bases and J by 5 bases, with 11 bases between the two germline ends. Germline V gene lookup returns CDR1 LGHDT and CDR2 YNNKEL (reference sequence). This CDR3 is 15 amino acids long. This CDR3 is CASSQDEGAHNEQFF. CDR3 bases: TGTGCCAGCAGCCAAGACGAGGGAGCACACAATGAGCAGTTCTTC.

This clonotype was observed many times. V and J are TRBV12-3 or TRBV12-4 and TRBJ2-7, with D tentatively TRBD2 (5 bases). V was clipped by 6 bases and J by 0 bases, with 12 bases between them. The CDR3 totals 14 residues. CDR3 bases: TGTGCCAGCAGCCAGAGGACTCACTCCTACGAGCAGTACTTC. It yields the protein CASSQRTHSYEQYF.

This clonotype has only a few counts. The V call is TRBV10-2, the J call TRBJ2-2; maybe TRBD1 (6 bases). In germline, CDR1 is WSHSY, CDR2 SAAADI. The ends were cut back, 5 bases at V and 6 bases at J, with 7 bases in the middle. The CDR3 has 12 amino acids. CDR3 region: CASSRGSGELFF. The CDR3 region has the DNA TGCGCCAGCAGTAGGGGGTCCGGGGAGCTGTTTTTT.